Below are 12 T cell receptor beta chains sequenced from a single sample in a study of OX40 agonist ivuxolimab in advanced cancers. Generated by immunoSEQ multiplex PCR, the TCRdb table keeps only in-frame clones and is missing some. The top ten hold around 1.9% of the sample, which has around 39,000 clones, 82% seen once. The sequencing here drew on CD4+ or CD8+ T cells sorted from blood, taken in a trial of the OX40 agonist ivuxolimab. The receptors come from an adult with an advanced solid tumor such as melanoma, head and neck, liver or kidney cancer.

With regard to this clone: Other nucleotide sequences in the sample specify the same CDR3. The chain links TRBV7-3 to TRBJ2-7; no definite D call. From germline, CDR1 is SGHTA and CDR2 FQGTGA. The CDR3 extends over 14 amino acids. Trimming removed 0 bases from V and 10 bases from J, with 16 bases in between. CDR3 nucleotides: TGTGCCAGCAGCTTAACGGGAACAGTGTCCGAACAGTACTTC. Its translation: CASSLTGTVSEQYF.

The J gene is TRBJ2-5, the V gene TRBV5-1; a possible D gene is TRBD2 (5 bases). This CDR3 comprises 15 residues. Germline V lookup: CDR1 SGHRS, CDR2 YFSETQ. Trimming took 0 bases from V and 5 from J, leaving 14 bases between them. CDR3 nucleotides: TGCGCCAGCAGCTTGGGGGGTCGAGGGCGGGAGACCCAGTACTTC. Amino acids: CASSLGGRGRETQYF.

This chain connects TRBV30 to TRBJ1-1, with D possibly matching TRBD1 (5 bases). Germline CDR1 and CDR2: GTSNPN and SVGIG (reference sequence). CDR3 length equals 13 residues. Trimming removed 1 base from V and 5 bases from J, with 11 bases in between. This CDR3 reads CAWSGEGHTEAFF. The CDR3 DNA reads TGTGCCTGGAGTGGGGAAGGACATACTGAAGCTTTCTTT.

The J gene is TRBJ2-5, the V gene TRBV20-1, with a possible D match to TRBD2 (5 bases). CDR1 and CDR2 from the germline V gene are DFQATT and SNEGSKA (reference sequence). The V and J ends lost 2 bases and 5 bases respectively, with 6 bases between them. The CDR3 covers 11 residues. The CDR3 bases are TGCAGTGCTAGACGGGGTGAGACCCAGTACTTC. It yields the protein CSARRGETQYF.

CDR3 coding DNA: TGTGCCAGCAGCTTAACAGGGATTGCGAACTACAATGAGCAGTTCTTC. This translates into CASSLTGIANYNEQFF. The V and J genes are TRBV7-6 and TRBJ2-1, with D possibly matching TRBD1 (6 bases). V was clipped by 2 bases and J by 3 bases, with 14 bases between them. Germline loops: CDR1 SGHVS, CDR2 FNYEAQ. The CDR3 length is 16 residues.

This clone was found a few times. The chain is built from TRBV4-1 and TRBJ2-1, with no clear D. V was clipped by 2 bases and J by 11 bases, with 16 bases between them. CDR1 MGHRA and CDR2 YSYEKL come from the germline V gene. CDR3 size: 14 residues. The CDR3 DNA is TGCGCCAGCAGCCAACCCTACCGGACCCTACAGCAGTTCTTC. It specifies CASSQPYRTLQQFF.

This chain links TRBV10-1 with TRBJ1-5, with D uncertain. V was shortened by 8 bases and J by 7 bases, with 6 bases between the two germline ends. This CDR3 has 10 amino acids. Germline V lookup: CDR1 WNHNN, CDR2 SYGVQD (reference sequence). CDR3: CASVDQPQHF. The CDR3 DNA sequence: TGCGCCAGCGTTGACCAGCCCCAGCATTTT.

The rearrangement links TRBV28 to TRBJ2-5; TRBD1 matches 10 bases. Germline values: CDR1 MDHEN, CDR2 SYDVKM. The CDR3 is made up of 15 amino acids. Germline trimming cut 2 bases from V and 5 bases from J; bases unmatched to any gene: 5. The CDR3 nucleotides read TGTGCCAGCAGTTTAGGGACAGGGGTGCGTGAGACCCAGTACTTC. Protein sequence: CASSLGTGVRETQYF. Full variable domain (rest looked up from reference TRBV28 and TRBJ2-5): DVKVTQSSRYLVKRTGEKVFLECVQDMDHENMFWYRQDPGLGLRLIYFSYDVKMKEKGDIPEGYSVSREKKERFSLILESASTNQTSMYLCASSLGTGVRETQYFGPGTRLLVL.

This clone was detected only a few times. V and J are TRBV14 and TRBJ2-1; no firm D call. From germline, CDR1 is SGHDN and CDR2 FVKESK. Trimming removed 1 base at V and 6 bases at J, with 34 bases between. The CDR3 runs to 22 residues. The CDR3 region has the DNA TGTGCCAGCAGCCAAGGGCGTTTTGGGCGGAACGCGACTCCCCCCGGTCCCAATGAGCAGTTCTTC. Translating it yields CASSQGRFGRNATPPGPNEQFF.

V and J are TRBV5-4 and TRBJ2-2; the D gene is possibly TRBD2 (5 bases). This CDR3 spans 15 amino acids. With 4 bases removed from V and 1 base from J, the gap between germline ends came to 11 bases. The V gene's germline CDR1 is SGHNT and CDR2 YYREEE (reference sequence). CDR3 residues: CASSPAAGNTGELFF. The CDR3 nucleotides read TGTGCCAGCAGCCCAGCGGCGGGGAACACCGGGGAGCTGTTTTTT.

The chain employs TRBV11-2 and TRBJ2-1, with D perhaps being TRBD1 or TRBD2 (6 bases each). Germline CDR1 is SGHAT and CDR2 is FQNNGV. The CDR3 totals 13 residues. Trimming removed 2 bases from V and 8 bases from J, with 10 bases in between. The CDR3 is CASSLNGGHEQFF. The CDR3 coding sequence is TGTGCCAGCAGCTTAAACGGGGGCCATGAGCAGTTCTTC. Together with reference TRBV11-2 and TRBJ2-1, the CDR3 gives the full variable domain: EAGVAQSPRYKIIEKRQSVAFWCNPISGHATLYWYQQILGQGPKLLIQFQNNGVVDDSQLPKDRFSAERLKGVDSTLKIQPAKLEDSAVYLCASSLNGGHEQFFGPGTRLTVL.

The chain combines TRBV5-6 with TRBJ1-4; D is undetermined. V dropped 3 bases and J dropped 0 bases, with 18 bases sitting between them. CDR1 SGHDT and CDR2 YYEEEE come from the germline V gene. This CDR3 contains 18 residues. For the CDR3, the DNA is TGTGCCAGCAGCTCCCTCGACCTGAACTCTGCAACTAATGAAAAACTGTTTTTT. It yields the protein CASSSLDLNSATNEKLFF.